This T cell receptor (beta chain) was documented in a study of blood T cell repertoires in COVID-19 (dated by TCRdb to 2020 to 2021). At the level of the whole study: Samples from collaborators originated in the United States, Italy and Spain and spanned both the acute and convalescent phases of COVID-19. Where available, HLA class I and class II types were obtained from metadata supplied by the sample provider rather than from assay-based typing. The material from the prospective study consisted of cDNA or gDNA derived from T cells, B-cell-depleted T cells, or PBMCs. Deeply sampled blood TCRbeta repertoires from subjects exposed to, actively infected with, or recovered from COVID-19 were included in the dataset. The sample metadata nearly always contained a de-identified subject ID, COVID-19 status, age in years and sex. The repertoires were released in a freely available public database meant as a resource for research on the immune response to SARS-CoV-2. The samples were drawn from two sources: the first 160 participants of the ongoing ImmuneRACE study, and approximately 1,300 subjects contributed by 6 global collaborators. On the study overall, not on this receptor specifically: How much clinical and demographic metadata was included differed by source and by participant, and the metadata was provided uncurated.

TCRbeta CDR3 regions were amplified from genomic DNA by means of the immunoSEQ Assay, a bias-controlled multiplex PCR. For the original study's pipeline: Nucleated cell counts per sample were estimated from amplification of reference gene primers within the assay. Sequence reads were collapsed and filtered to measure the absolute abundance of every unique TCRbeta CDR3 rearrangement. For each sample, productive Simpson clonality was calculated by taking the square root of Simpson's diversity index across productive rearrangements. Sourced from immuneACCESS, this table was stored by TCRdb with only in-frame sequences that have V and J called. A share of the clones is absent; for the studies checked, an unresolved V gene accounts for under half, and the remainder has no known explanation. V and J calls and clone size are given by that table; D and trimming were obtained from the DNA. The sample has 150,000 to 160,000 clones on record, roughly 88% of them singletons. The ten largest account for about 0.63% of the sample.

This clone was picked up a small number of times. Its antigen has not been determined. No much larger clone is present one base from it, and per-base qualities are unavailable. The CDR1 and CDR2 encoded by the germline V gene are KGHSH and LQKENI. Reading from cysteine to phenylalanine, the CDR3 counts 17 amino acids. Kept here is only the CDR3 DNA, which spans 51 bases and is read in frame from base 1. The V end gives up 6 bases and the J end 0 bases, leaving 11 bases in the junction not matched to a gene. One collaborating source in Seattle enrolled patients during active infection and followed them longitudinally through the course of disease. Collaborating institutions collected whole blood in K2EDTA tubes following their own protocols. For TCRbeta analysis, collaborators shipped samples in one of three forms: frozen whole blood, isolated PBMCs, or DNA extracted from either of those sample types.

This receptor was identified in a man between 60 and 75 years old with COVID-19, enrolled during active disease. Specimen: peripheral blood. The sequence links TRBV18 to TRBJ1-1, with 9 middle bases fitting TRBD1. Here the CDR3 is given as CASSPARDRALNTEAFF. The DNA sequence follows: TGTGCCAGCTCCCCCGCCCGGGACAGGGCGCTGAACACTGAAGCTTTCTTT.